This T cell receptor (beta chain) was found in a study of siplizumab effects on memory and regulatory T cells. Looked up from germline, CDR1 is MNHNS and CDR2 is SASEGT. Trimming left V 6 bases short and J 5 bases short, with 8 bases between. The CDR3 runs to 11 residues. The sample holds one count of this clone. What it binds is not known. Study-level findings and limits: On average, about 70% of mappable alloreactive CD4+ clones were Treg-derived under siplizumab, against 26.9% in controls.

The assay was immunoSEQ multiplex PCR, and TCRdb's table has in-frame clones only and misses some. The sample includes about 120,000 clones, just over 90% of them seen just once. The sequenced sample was non-Treg CD4+ T cells sorted from blood. The TCR originated in a human donor in good health. The chain employs TRBV6-1 and TRBJ2-7, with D uncertain. CDR3 DNA: TGTGCCAGCAGCCAGGCGAACGAGCAGTACTTC. Amino acid sequence: CASSQANEQYF.